The text below deals with one TCR beta chain. These data are taken from a study of control samples from healthy donors and cancer patients. Per the germline V gene, CDR1 is MGHRA and CDR2 is YSYEKL. Trimming cost V 4 bases and J 1 base, with 13 bases left between them. There are 15 residues in the CDR3. Measured with immunoSEQ multiplex PCR; TCRdb has only the in-frame clones, and not every one. This table has around 180,000 clones, 91% appearing once. The sequence was obtained from a woman aged 40 to 55 in good health. V usage is TRBV4-1 and J usage is TRBJ1-1; D perhaps matches TRBD1 (6 bases). Sequenced input: blood. The CDR3 is CASSPQGRGNTEAFF. CDR3 nucleotide sequence: TGCGCCAGCAGCCCCCAAGGCAGGGGGAACACTGAAGCTTTCTTT.